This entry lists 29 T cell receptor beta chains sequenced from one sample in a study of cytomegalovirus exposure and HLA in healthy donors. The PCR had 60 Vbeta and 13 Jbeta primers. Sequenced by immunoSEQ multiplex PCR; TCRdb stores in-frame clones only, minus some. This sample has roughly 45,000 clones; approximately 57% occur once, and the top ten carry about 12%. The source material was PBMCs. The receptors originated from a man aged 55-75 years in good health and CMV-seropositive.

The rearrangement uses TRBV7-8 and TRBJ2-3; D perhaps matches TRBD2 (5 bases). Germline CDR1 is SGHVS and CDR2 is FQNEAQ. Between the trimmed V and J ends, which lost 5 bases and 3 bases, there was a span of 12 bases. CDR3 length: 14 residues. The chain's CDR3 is CASSQPGSTDTQYF. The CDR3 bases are TGTGCCAGCAGCCAGCCGGGGAGTACAGATACGCAGTATTTT.

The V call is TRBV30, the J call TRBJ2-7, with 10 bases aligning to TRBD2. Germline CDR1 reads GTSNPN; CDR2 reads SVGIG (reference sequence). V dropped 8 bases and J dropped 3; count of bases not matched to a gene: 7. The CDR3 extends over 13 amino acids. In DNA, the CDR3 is TGTGCCCGGAACCCTAGCGGGAGCTACGAGCAGTACTTC. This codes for CARNPSGSYEQYF.

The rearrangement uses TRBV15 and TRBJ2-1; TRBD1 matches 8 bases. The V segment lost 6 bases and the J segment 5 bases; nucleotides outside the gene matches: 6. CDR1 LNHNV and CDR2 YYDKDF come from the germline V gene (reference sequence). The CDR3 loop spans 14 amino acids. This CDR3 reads CATRGQVGNNEQFF. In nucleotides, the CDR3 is TGTGCCACCAGGGGACAGGTGGGGAACAATGAGCAGTTCTTC.

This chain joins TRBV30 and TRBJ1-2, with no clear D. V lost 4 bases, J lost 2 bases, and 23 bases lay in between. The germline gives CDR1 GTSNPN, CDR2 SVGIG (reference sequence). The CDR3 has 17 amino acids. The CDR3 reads CAWIGGSRPYNNYGYTF. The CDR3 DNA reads TGTGCCTGGATCGGAGGGTCCAGGCCCTATAACAACTATGGCTACACCTTC.

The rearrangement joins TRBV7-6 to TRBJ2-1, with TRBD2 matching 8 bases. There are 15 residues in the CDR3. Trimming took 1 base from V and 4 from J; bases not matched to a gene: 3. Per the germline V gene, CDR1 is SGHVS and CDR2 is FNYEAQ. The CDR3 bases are TGTGCCAGCAGCTTAGGTGGGACTAGGTACAATGAGCAGTTCTTC. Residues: CASSLGGTRYNEQFF.

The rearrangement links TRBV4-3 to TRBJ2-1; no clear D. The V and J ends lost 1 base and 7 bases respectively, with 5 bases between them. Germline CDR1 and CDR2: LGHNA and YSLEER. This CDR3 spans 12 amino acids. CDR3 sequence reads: CASSQVRNEQFF. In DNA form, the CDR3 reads TGCGCCAGCAGCCAAGTCCGGAATGAGCAGTTCTTC.

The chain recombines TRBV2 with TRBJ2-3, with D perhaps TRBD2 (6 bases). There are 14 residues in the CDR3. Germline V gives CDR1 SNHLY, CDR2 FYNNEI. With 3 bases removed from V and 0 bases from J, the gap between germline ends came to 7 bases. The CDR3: CASSETRSTDTQYF. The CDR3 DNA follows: TGTGCCAGCAGTGAGACTAGAAGCACAGATACGCAGTATTTT.

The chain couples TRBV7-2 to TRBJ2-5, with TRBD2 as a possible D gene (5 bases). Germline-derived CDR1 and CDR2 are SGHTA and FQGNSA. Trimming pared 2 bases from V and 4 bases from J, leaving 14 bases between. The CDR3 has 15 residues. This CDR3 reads CASSLSMTRGETQYF. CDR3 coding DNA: TGTGCCAGCAGCTTAAGTATGACCCGGGGAGAGACCCAGTACTTC. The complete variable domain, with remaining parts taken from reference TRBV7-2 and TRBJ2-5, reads GAGVSQSPSNKVTEKGKDVELRCDPISGHTALYWYRQSLGQGLEFLIYFQGNSAPDKSGLPSDRFSAERTGGSVSTLTIQRTQQEDSAVYLCASSLSMTRGETQYFGPGTRLLVL.

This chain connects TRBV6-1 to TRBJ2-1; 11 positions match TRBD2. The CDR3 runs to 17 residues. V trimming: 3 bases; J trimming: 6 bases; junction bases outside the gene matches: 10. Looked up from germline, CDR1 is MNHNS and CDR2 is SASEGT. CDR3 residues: CASSEVVPLAGGNEQFF. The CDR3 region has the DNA TGTGCCAGCAGTGAGGTGGTCCCTCTAGCGGGAGGCAATGAGCAGTTCTTC.

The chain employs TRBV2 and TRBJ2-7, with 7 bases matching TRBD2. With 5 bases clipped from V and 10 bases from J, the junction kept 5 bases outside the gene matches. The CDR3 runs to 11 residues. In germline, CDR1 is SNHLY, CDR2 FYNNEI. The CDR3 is CASSFAGVQYF. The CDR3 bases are TGTGCCAGCAGTTTTGCGGGAGTACAGTACTTC.

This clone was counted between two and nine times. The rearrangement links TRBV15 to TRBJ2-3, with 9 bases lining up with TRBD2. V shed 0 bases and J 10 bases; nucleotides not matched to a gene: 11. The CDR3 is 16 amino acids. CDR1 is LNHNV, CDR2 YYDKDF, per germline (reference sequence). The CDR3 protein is CATSRDLASGTKAQYF. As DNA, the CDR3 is TGTGCCACCAGCAGAGATCTGGCTAGCGGGACAAAGGCGCAGTATTTT. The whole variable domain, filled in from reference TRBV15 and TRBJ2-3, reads DAMVIQNPRYQVTQFGKPVTLSCSQTLNHNVMYWYQQKSSQAPKLLFHYYDKDFNNEADTPDNFQSRRPNTSFCFLDIRSPGLGDTAMYLCATSRDLASGTKAQYFGPGTRLTVL.

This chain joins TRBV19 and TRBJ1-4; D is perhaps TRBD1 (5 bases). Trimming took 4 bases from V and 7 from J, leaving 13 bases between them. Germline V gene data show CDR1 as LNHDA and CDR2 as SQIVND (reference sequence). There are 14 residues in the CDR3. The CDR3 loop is CASSTSGLGEKLFF. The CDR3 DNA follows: TGTGCCAGTAGTACCTCAGGGCTCGGTGAAAAACTGTTTTTT. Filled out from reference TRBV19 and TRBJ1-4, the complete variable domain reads DGGITQSPKYLFRKEGQNVTLSCEQNLNHDAMYWYRQDPGQGLRLIYYSQIVNDFQKGDIAEGYSVSREKKESFPLTVTSAQKNPTAFYLCASSTSGLGEKLFFGSGTQLSVL.

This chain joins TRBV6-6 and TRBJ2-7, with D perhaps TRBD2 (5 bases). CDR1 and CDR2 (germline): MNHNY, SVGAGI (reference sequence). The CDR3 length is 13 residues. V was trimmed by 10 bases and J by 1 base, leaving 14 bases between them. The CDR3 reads CATTRAGSYEQYF. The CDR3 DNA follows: TGTGCCACCACGAGGGCAGGATCCTACGAGCAGTACTTC.

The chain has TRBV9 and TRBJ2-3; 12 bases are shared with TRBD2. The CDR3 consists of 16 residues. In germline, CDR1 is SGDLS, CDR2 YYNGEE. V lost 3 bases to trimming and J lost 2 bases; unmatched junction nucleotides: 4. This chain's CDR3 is CASSARTSGITDTQYF. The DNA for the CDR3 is TGTGCCAGCAGCGCTAGGACTAGCGGGATCACAGATACGCAGTATTTT.

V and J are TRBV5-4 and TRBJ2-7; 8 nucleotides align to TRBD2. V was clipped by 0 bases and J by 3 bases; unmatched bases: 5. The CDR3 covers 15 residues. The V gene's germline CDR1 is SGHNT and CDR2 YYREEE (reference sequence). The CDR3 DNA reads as TGTGCCAGCAGCTTGGTTAGCGGGACCAACTACGAGCAGTACTTC. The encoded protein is CASSLVSGTNYEQYF.

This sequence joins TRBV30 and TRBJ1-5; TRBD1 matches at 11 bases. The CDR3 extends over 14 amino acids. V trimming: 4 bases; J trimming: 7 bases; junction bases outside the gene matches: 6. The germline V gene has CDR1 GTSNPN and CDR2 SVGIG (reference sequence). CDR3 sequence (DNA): TGTGCCTGGAAAGGACAGGGGGCGAGACAGCCCCAGCATTTT. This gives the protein CAWKGQGARQPQHF.

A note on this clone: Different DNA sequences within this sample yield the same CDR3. Here the CDR3 DNA reads TGTGCCAGCAGCTTTGGCGGGCCGAGCTCCTACAATGAGCAGTTCTTC. Its translation is CASSFGGPSSYNEQFF. The V and J genes are TRBV5-4 and TRBJ2-1; the D gene is possibly TRBD2 (5 bases). The CDR3 contains 16 residues. V lost 2 bases and J 0 bases, leaving 12 bases between the germline ends. Germline V gene data show CDR1 as SGHNT and CDR2 as YYREEE (reference sequence).

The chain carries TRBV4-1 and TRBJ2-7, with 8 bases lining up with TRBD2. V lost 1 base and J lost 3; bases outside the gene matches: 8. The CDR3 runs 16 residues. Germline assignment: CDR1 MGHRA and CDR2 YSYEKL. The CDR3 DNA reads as TGCGCCAGCAGCCAAGTTGTGGCCGGGACTAGCTACGAGCAGTACTTC. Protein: CASSQVVAGTSYEQYF.

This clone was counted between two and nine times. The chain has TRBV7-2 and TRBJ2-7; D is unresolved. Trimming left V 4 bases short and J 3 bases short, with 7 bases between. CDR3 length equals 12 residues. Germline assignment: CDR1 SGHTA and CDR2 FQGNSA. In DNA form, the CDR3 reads TGTGCCAGCAGCTCCCTAGGCTACGAGCAGTACTTC. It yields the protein CASSSLGYEQYF.

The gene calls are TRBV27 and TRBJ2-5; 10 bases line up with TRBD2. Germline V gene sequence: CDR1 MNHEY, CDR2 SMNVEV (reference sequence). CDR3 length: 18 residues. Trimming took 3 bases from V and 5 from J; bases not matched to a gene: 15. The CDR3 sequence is CASSFRRTSGEVRETQYF. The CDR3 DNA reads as TGTGCCAGCAGTTTTCGTCGGACTAGCGGAGAAGTGAGGGAGACCCAGTACTTC.

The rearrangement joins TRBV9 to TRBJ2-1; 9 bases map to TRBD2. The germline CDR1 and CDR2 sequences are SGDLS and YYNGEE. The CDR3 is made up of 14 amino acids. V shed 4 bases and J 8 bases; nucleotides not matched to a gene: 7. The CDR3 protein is CASSTWTSDDEQFF. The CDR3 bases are TGTGCCAGCAGCACGTGGACTAGCGACGATGAGCAGTTCTTC.

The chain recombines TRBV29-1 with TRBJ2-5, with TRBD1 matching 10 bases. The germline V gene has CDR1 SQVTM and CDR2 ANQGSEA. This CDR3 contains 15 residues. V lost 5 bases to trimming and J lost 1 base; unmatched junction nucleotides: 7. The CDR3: CSVPRTGGIQETQYF. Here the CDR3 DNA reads TGCAGCGTTCCTAGGACAGGGGGTATCCAAGAGACCCAGTACTTC.

CDR3 amino acids: CASSLRDSSRDTQYF. The CDR3 nucleotides read TGTGCCAGCAGCTTGCGAGATTCTAGCAGGGATACGCAGTATTTT. V and J are TRBV7-6 and TRBJ2-3; D is possibly TRBD2 (5 bases). Trimming took off 3 bases at V and 6 bases at J, with 16 bases between the two ends. The CDR3 sequence is 15 residues long. Germline loops: CDR1 SGHVS, CDR2 FNYEAQ.

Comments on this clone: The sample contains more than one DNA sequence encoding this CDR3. CDR3 nucleotide sequence: TGTGCCAGCAGTTTCCGGGGCGAGCAGTACTTC. Amino acid sequence: CASSFRGEQYF. This chain uses TRBV28 with TRBJ2-7, with D tentatively TRBD2 (5 bases). The V and J ends lost 3 bases and 6 bases respectively, with 6 bases between them. Germline V lookup: CDR1 MDHEN, CDR2 SYDVKM. The CDR3 sequence is 11 residues long.

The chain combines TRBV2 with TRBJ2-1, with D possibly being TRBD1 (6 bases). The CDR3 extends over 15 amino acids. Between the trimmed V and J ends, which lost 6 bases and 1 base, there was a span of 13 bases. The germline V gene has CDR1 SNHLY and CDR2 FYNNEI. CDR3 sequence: CASRELGGSYNEQFF. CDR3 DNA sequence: TGTGCCAGCAGGGAACTAGGGGGATCCTACAATGAGCAGTTCTTC. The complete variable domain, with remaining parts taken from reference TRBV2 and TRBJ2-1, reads EPEVTQTPSHQVTQMGQEVILRCVPISNHLYFYWYRQILGQKVEFLVSFYNNEISEKSEIFDDQFSVERPDGSNFTLKIRSTKLEDSAMYFCASRELGGSYNEQFFGPGTRLTVL.

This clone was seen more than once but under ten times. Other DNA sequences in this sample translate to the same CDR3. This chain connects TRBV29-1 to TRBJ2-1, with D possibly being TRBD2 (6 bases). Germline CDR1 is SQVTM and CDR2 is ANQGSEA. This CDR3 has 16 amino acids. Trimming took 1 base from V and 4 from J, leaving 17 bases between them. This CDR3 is CSVEGKASAAYNEQFF. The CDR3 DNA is TGCAGCGTTGAAGGAAAGGCTAGCGCGGCATACAATGAGCAGTTCTTC.

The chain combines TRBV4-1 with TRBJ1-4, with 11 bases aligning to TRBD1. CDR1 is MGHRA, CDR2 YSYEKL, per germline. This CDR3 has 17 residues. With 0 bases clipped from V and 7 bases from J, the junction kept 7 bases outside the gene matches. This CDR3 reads CASSQEALGQGGEKLFF. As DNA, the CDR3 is TGCGCCAGCAGCCAAGAGGCTCTGGGACAGGGGGGTGAAAAACTGTTTTTT.

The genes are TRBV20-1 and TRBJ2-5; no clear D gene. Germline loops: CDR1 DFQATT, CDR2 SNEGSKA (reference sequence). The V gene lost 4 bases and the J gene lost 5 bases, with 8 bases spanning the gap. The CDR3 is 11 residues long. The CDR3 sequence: CSAKPRETQYF. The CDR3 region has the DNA TGCAGTGCTAAGCCGAGGGAGACCCAGTACTTC.

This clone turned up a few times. In DNA, the CDR3 is TGTGCCAGCAGTTTTGAATGGGGGACTAGCGGGAGTGTGACCCAGTACTTC. Its protein is CASSFEWGTSGSVTQYF. The chain recombines TRBV28 with TRBJ2-5, with 14 bases that match TRBD2. The CDR3 spans 17 residues. Germline-derived CDR1 and CDR2 are MDHEN and SYDVKM. V shed 3 bases and J 7 bases; nucleotides not matched to a gene: 10.